One sample yielded the 11 T cell receptor beta chains listed below, sequenced in a study of CXCR3-negative and CXCR3-positive naive CD8 T cells. These receptors are not linked to any known antigen. The TRB cDNA libraries were prepared by 5' RACE with UMI labels. TCRdb reanalyzed the 5' RACE reads, giving one entry per CDR3 protein sequence and no DNA. This repertoire includes about 63,000 distinct CDR3 sequences. Study observations and caveats: Naive cells with CXCR3 showed TRB CDR3s that were more hydrophobic than those in CXCR3-negative naive cells.

Sequencing used naive CXCR3+ CD8+ T cells from blood. Subset: CD45RO-CCR7+CD27+CD95- naive CD8+ T cells expressing CXCR3 (TNR3+). Receptors originate from a human donor in good health. Some clones in this sample may be carry-over from other donors' samples.

This chain connects TRBV20-1 to TRBJ1-1; the D call from TCRdb, TRBD1, cannot be confirmed without DNA. CDR3 length equals 14 residues. Germline lookup yields CDR1 DFQATT and CDR2 SNEGSKA (reference sequence). The CDR3 sequence is CSARVNSLQARAFF.

This chain connects TRBV13 to TRBJ2-1; TCRdb outputs TRBD2, but without DNA this stays unchecked. The CDR3 length is 15 residues. Looked up from germline, CDR1 is PRHDT and CDR2 is FYEKMQ (reference sequence). The CDR3 loop reads CASSLSTSGVDEQFF.

This chain joins TRBV6-6 and TRBJ1-1; TCRdb's D gene call, TRBD1, goes unchecked for lack of DNA. In germline, CDR1 is MNHNY, CDR2 SVGAGI (reference sequence). CDR3 length: 17 amino acids. The CDR3: CASSPLDGGALYTEAFF.

V usage is TRBV6-5 and J usage is TRBJ2-7; the D gene TCRdb calls, TRBD2, cannot be checked with no DNA. The germline CDR1 and CDR2 sequences are MNHEY and SVGAGI. The CDR3 covers 14 residues. The CDR3 reads CASSYGERTYEQYF.

The V and J genes are TRBV21-1 and TRBJ1-1. TRBV21-1 is designated a pseudogene. This CDR3 contains 19 residues. The CDR3 protein is CASSKALWEGLPLDTEAFF.

The gene calls are TRBV4-3 and TRBJ1-1; TCRdb names TRBD1, which stays unverified in the absence of DNA. The V gene's germline CDR1 is LGHNA and CDR2 YSLEER. This CDR3 contains 19 residues. The CDR3 protein is CASSQGNRVWRGPNTEAFF.

The gene calls are TRBV7-3 and TRBJ2-2; lacking DNA, the TRBD1 call made by TCRdb goes unchecked. Germline V CDR1 and CDR2: SGHTA, FQGTGA. The CDR3 loop spans 14 amino acids. The CDR3 protein is CASTGQGSTGELFF.

V gene TRBV28 combines with J gene TRBJ1-5; TCRdb designates TRBD1, a call that cannot be tested without DNA. The germline CDR1 and CDR2 sequences are MDHEN and SYDVKM. The CDR3 spans 14 residues. The CDR3 here is CASSPRGSNQPQHF.

The gene calls are TRBV29-1 and TRBJ2-7; TCRdb picks TRBD1, but there is no DNA to check that call. Germline CDR1 reads SQVTM; CDR2 reads ANQGSEA. This CDR3 spans 12 amino acids. This CDR3 is CSVEGSLGEQYF.

The chain recombines TRBV29-1 with TRBJ1-4. The CDR3 length is 15 residues. In germline, CDR1 is SQVTM, CDR2 ANQGSEA. CDR3 sequence reads: CSVERDPGLNEKLFF.

This chain joins TRBV29-1 and TRBJ2-1; checking the TCRdb D call of TRBD1 is not possible without DNA. This CDR3 region has 15 residues. Germline CDR1 and CDR2: SQVTM and ANQGSEA. The CDR3 reads CSVEWGTNPYNEQFF.